The 4 T cell receptor beta chains in this list originate from one sample, sequenced in a study of blood T cell repertoires in COVID-19. TCRdb keeps only in-frame clones here, not all; method: immunoSEQ multiplex PCR. The data show under 250,000 clones, with more than 75% seen just once and around 4% held by the top ten. The sequenced sample consisted of PBMCs or T cells enriched from blood (not recorded which). These receptors all stem from a young man with acute COVID-19.

The chain employs TRBV28 and TRBJ2-5; 9 bases fit TRBD1. J was trimmed by 4 bases and V by 4 bases; bases with no gene match: 4. The CDR3 loop spans 14 amino acids. Germline CDR1 reads MDHEN; CDR2 reads SYDVKM. The CDR3 nucleotides are TGTGCCAGCAGTTCCGGGACAGGGAGAGAGACCCAGTACTTC. Protein product: CASSSGTGRETQYF.

This chain uses TRBV7-2 with TRBJ2-7; D remains unclear. CDR1 and CDR2 from the germline V gene are SGHTA and FQGNSA. The V and J ends lost 0 bases and 4 bases respectively, with 7 bases between them. CDR3 length: 13 residues. CDR3 loop: CASSLAGLYEQYF. The CDR3 coding sequence is TGTGCCAGCAGCTTAGCGGGCCTATACGAGCAGTACTTC.

The chain joins TRBV14 to TRBJ1-6; 8 bases match TRBD1. Germline values: CDR1 SGHDN, CDR2 FVKESK. The length of the CDR3 is 16 residues. V lost 3 bases and J lost 7; bases outside the gene matches: 8. CDR3 bases: TGTGCCAGCAGCCACCCGAGACAGGGGAGGAATTCACCCCTCCACTTT. It encodes CASSHPRQGRNSPLHF.

V is TRBV6-5 and J is TRBJ2-7; D not resolved. Trimming left V 7 bases short and J 2 bases short, with 3 bases between. This CDR3 region has 10 residues. Germline loops: CDR1 MNHEY, CDR2 SVGAGI. Here the CDR3 DNA reads TGTGCCAGCAATACCTACGAGCAGTACTTC. Translation: CASNTYEQYF.